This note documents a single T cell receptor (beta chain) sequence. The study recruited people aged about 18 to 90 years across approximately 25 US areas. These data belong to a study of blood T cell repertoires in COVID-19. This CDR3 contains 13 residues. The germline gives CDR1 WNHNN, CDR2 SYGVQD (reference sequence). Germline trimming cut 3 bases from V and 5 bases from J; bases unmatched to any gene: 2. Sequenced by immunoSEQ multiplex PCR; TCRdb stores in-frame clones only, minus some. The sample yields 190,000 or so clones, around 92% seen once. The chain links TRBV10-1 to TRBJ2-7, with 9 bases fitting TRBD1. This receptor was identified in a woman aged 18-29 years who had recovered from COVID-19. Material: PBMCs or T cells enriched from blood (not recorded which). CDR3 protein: CASSEGQGNEQYF. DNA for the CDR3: TGCGCCAGCAGTGAAGGACAGGGGAACGAGCAGTACTTC.